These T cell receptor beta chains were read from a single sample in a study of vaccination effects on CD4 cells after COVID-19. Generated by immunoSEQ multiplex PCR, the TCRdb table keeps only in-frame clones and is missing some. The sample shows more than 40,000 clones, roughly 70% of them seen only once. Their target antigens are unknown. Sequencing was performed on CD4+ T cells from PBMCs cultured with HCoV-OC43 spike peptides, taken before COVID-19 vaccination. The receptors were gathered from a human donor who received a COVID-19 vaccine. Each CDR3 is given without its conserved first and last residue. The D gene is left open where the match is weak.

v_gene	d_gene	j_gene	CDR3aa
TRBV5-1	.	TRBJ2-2	ASSLGGSGELF
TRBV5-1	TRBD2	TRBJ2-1	ASSLAAGLAGMGEQF
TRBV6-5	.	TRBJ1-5	ASSYSIGGRQPQH
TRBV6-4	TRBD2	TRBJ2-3	ASSQRGWGDTQY
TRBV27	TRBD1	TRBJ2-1	ASSPRQGPYNEQF
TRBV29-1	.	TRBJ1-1	SVVIGPSGTEAF
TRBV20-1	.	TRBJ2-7	SASAGHEQY
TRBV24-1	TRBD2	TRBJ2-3	ASQAGSTDTQY
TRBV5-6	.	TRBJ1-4	ASSSAGATNEKLF
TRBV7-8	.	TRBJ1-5	ASSLESGFTQPQH
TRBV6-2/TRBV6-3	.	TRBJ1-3	ASSYPGPGNTIY
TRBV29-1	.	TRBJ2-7	SVRASYEQY
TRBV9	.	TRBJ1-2	ASSQVDYGYT
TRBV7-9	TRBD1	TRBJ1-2	ASSRPGTGIRGYT
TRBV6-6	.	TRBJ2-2	ASSPTPLVKGPGVDTGELF
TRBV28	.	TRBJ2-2	ASSSPHVAGELF
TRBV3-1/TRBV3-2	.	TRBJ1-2	ASSQVGIPNGYT
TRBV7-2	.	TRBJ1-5	ASSLAEGARGQPQH
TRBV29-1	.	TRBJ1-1	SVDRRMNTEAF
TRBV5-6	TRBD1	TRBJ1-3	ASSAQQGSGNTIY
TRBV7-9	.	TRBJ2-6	ASSLASQSGANVLT
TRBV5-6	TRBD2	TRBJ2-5	ASSAGLARSQETQY
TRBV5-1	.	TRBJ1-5	ASSLAGKSNQPQH
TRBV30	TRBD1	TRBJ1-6	AWRQWDRNSPLH
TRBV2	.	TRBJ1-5	ASRTAGDQPQH
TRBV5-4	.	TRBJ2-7	ASSSGGHEQY
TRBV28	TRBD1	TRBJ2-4	ASSTGGADGNIQY
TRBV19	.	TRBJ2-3	ASSIGTTGTQY
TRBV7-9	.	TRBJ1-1	ASSFPVNTEAF
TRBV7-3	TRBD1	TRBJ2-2	ASSLRDSNTGELF
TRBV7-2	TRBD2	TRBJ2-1	ASSLAPGTTYNEQF
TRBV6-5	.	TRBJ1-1	ASSPQQGGYTEAF
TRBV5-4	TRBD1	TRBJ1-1	ASSWGRGRTEAF
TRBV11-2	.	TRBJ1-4	ASSLNIGANEKLF
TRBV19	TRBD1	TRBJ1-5	ASSILAGQGNQPQH
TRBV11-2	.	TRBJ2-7	ASSLRLGEQY
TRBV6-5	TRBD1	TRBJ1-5	ASIWTGEGQPQH
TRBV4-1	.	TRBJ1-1	ASSQQTGTTEAF
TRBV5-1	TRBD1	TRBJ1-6	ASSPQGSGSPLH
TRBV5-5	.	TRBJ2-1	ASSLVLANEQF
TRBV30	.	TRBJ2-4	AWSLSGNIQY
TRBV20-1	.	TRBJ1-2	SAVRYGYT
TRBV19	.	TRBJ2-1	ASSIGWSFNEQF